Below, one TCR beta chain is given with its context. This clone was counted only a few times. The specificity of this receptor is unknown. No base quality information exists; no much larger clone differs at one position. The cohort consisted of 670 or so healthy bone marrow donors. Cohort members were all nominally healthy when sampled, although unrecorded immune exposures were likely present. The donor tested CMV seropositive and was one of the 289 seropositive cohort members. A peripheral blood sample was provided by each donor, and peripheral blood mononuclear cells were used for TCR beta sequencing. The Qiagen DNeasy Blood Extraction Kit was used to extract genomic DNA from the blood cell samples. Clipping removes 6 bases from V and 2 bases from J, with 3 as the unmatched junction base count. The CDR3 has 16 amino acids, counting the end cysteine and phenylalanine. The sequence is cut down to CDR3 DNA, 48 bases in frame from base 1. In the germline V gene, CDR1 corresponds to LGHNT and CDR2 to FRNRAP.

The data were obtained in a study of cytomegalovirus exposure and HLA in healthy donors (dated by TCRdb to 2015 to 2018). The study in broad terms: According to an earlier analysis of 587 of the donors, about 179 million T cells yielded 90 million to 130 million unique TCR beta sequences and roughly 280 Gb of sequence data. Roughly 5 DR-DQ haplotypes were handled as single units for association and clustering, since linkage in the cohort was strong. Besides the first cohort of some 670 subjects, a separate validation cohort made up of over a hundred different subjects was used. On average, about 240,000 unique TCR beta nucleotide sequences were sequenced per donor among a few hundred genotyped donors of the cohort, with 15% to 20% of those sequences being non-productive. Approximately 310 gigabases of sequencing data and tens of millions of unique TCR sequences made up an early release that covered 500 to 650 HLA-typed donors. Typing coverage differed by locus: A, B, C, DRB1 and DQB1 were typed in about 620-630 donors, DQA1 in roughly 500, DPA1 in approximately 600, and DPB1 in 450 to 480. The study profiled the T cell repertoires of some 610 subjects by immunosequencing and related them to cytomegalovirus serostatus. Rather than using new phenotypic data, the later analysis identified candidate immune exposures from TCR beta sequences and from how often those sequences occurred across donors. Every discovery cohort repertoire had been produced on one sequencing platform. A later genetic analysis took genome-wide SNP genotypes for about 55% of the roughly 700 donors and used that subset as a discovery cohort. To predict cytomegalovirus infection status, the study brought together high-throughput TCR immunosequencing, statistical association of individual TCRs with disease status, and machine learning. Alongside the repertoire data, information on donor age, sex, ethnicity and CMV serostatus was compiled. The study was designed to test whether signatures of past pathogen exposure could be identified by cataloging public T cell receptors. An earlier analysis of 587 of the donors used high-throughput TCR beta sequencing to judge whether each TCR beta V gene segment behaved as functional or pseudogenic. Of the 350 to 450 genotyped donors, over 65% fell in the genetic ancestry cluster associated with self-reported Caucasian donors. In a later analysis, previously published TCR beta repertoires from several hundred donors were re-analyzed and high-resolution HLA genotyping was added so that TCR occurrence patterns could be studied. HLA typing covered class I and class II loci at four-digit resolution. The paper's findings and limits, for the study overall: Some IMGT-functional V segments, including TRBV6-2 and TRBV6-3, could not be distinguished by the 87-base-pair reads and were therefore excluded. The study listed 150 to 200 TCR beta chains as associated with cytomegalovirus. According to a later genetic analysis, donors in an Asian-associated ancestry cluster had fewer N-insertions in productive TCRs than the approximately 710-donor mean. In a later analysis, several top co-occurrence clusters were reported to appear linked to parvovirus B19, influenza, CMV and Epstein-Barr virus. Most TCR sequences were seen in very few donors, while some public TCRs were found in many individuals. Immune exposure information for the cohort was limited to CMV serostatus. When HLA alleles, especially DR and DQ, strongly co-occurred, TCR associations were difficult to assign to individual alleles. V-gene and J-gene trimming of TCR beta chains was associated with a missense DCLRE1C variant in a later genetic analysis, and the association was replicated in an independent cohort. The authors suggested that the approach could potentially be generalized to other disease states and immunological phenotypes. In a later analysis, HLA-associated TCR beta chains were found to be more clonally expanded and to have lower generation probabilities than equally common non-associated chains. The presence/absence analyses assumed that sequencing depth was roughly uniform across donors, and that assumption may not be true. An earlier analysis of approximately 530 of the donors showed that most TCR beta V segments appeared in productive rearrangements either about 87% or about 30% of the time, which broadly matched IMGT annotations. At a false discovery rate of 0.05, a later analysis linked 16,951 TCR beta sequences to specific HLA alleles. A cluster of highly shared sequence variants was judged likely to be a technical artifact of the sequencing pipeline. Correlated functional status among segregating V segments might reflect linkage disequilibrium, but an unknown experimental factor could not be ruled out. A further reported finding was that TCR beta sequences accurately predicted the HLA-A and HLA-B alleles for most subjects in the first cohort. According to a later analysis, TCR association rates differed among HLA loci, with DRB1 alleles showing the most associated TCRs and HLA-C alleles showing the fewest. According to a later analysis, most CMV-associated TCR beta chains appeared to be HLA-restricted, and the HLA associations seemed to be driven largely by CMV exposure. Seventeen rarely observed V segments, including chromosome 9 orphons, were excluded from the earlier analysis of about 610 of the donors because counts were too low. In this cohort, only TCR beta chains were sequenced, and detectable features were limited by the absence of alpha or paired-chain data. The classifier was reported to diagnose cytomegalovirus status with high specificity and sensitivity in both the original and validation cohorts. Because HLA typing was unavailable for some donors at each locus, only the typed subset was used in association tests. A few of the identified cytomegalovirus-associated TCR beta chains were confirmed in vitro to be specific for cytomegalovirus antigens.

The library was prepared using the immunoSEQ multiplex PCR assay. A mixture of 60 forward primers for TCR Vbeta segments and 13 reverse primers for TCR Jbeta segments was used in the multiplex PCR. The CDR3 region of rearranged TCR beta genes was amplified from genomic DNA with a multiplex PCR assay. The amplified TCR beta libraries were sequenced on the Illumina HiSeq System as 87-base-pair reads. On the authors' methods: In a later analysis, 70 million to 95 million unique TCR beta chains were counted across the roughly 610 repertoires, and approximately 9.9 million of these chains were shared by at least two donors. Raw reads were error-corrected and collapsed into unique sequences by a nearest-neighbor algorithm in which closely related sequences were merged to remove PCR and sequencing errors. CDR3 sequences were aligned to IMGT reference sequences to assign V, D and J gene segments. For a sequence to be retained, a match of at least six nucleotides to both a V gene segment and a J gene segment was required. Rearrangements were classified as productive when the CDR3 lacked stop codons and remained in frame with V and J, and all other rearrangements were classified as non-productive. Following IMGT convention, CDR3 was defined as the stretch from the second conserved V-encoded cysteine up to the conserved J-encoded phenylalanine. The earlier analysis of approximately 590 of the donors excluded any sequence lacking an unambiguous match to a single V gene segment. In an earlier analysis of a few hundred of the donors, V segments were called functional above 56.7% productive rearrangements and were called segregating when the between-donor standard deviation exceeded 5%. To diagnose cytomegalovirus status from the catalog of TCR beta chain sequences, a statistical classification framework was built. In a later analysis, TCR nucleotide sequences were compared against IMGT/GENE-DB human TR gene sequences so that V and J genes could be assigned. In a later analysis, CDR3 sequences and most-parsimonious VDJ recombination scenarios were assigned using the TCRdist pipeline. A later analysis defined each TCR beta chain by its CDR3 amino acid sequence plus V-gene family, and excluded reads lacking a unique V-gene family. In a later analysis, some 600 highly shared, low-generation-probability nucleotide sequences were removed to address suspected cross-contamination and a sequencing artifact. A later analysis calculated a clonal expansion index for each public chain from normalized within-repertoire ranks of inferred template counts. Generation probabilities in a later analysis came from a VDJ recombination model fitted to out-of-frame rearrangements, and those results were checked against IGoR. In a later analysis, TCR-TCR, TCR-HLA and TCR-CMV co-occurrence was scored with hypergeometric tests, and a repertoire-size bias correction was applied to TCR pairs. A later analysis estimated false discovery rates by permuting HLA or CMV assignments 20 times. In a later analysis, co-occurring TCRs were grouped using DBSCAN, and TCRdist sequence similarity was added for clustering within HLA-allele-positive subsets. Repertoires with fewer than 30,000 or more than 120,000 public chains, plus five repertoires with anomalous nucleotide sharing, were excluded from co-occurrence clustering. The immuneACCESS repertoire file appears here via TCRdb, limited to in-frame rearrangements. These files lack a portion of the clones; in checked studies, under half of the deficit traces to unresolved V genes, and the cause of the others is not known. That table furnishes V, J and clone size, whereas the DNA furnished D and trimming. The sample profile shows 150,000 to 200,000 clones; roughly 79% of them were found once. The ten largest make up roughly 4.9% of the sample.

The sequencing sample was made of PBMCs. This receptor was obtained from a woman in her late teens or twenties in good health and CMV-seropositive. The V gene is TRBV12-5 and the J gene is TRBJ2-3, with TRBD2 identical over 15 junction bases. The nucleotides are TGTGCTAGTGGCCGGACTAGCGGGGGGGCCACAGATACGCAGTATTTT. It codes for CASGRTSGGATDTQYF.